This T cell receptor beta chain is drawn from a study of blood T cell repertoires in COVID-19. Study-level background: Acute and convalescent COVID-19 specimens originated in the United States, Italy and Spain. Sources were T cells, B-cell-depleted T cells, or PBMCs; the material itself was cDNA or gDNA.

In the study's own analysis: Using reference gene primer amplification, nucleated cell counts were estimated. TCRdb's table, derived via immunoSEQ multiplex PCR, lists solely in-frame clones and lacks some. The V and J calls and clone size come from that table; D and trimming were worked out from the DNA. The sample gives approximately 260,000 clones, about 88% of which show up once; 2% to 2.5% is in the top ten. The CDR3 is 17 amino acids. V lost 6 bases and J lost 0; bases outside the gene matches: 11. The germline CDR1 and CDR2 sequences are SGHTA and FQGNSA. Sequences were obtained from peripheral blood. The rearrangement joins TRBV7-2 to TRBJ2-1; 7 bases agree with TRBD2. The receptor was derived from a woman aged 35 to 49 who had recovered from COVID-19. The CDR3 DNA is TGTGCCAGCAGTAGAGGCGGGGGACCAAGCTCCTACAATGAGCAGTTCTTC. This encodes CASSRGGGPSSYNEQFF. The complete variable domain, with remaining parts taken from reference TRBV7-2 and TRBJ2-1, reads GAGVSQSPSNKVTEKGKDVELRCDPISGHTALYWYRQSLGQGLEFLIYFQGNSAPDKSGLPSDRFSAERTGGSVSTLTIQRTQQEDSAVYLCASSRGGGPSSYNEQFFGPGTRLTVL.